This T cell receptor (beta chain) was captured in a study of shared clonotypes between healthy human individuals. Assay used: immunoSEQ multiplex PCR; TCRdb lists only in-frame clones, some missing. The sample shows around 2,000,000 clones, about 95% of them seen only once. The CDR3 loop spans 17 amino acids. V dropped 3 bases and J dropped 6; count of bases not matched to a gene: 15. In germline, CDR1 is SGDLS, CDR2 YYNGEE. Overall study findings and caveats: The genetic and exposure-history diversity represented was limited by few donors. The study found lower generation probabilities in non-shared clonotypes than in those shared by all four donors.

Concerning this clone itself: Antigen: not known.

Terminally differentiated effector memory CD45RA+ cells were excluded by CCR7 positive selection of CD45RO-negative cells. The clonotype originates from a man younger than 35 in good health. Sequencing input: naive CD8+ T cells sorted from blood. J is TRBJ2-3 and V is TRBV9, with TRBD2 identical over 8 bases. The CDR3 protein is CASSGDSGTSMGDTQYF. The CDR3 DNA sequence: TGTGCCAGCAGCGGCGACTCCGGGACTAGTATGGGGGATACGCAGTATTTT.